This entry features one T cell receptor (beta chain) sequence. Its target is not known. The germline V and J ends were trimmed by 4 bases and 7 bases, with 11 bases remaining between them. Germline V lookup: CDR1 GTSNPN, CDR2 SVGIG (reference sequence). The length of the CDR3 is 13 residues. The data originate from a study of cytomegalovirus exposure and HLA in healthy donors. PCR primers comprised 60 Vbeta and 13 Jbeta primers. Measured with immunoSEQ multiplex PCR; TCRdb has only the in-frame clones, and not every one. The data hold 150,000 or so clones, with approximately 80% observed a single time. Points from the study as a whole: CMV serostatus was the sole immune exposure information available. Later on, a genetic analysis was performed. It linked a missense variant in DCLRE1C with V- and J-gene trimming of TCR beta. Sequences of the TCR beta chain were said to predict the HLA-A and HLA-B alleles of most subjects accurately.

The receptor's source is a man aged 45-65 years in good health and CMV-seronegative. The V and J genes are TRBV30 and TRBJ1-6, with a weak D call TRBD1 (6 bases). The sample consisted of PBMCs. The CDR3 is CAWNNRVNSPLHF. The CDR3, as DNA: TGTGCCTGGAATAACAGGGTAAATTCACCCCTCCACTTT.